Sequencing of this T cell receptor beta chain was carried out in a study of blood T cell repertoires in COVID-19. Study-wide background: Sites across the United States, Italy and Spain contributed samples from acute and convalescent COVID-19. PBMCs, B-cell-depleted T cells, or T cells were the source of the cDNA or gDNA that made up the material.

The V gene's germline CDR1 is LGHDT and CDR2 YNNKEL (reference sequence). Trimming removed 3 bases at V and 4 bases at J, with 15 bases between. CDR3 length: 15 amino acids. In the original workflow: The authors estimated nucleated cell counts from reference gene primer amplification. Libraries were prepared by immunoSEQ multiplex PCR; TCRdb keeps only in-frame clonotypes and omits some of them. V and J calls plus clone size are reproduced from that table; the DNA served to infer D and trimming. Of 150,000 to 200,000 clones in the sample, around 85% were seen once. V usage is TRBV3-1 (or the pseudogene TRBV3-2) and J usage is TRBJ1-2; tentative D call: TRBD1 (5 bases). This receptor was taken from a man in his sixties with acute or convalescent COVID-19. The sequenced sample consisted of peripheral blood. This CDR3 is CASSHSDPGVYGYTF. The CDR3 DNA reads TGTGCCAGCAGCCATTCAGATCCGGGGGTCTATGGCTACACCTTC.